Described below is a single T cell receptor (beta chain) sequence and its context. Its antigen is unknown. One end of the junction fails to match germline, which may point to a read error. The sample originates from a study of tumor and adjacent non-tumor tissue in lung cancer. Study-level background: Aged 31 to 76 years, patients included more than nine men and roughly 5 women with stage I to III disease.

The template was RNA from unsorted bulk tissue. More than 3 cm separated this lung sample from the edge of the tumor. Between August and November 2014, newly diagnosed, chemotherapy-naive lung cancer patients underwent thoracic surgery in China. The library came from three nested PCR rounds adapted from ARM-PCR protocols. TCRdb processed the multiplex PCR reads anew with MiXCR; each CDR3 protein has one entry. This table holds 90,000 to 110,000 distinct CDR3 sequences, about 64% found once. Study-wide points: Normal lung showed higher cumulative top 100 clone frequency than tumor. Patients with more diverse tumor TCRs had worse survival.

The CDR3 runs 14 residues. Per germline, CDR1 SGHDN and CDR2 FVKESK. The clonotype comes from a man aged 55 to 69 with non-small cell lung cancer. The chain is built from TRBV14 and TRBJ1-1; no firm D call. Specimen: distant non-tumor lung tissue. The DNA for the CDR3 is TGTGCCAGCAGCCACATGTTACTAAACACTGAAGCTTTCTTC. Amino acids: CASSHMLLNTEAFF.